This T cell receptor (beta chain) was captured in a study of blood T cell repertoires in COVID-19. Data came from immunoSEQ multiplex PCR; TCRdb stores just in-frame clones and leaves some out. The sample lists around 300,000 clones, roughly 86% seen once, with over 2% in the top ten. With 6 bases clipped from V and 6 bases from J, the junction kept 8 bases outside the gene matches. The CDR3 is 14 residues long. Per germline, CDR1 MNHEY and CDR2 SVGAGI. J is TRBJ2-3 and V is TRBV6-5, with 8 bases matching TRBD2. The clonotype originates from a woman between 18 and 29 years old who had recovered from COVID-19. Sequencing was carried out using PBMCs or T cells enriched from blood (not recorded which). The CDR3 protein is CASRLGLAADTQYF. CDR3 DNA sequence: TGTGCCAGCAGACTCGGACTAGCTGCCGATACGCAGTATTTT.